This entry lists 27 T cell receptor beta chains sequenced from one sample in a study of cytomegalovirus exposure and HLA in healthy donors. PCR amplification relied on 60 Vbeta primers (plus 13 Jbeta primers). This table comes from immunoSEQ multiplex PCR, and its TCRdb copy is limited to in-frame clones, with some not included. Of 90,000 or so clones in the sample, just under 80% are singletons; the top ten hold approximately 4.7%. The source material was PBMCs. These receptors came from a male donor in good health and CMV-seropositive.

In this sample, this clone turned up a few times. Other DNA sequences from this sample encode an identical CDR3 as well. This sequence joins TRBV5-1 and TRBJ2-1, with 8 bases aligning to TRBD1. This CDR3 contains 14 residues. Germline-derived CDR1 and CDR2 are SGHRS and YFSETQ. V lost 1 base to trimming and J lost 3 bases; unmatched junction nucleotides: 0. The CDR3 sequence: CASSLTGGYNEQFF. In DNA, the CDR3 is TGCGCCAGCAGCTTGACAGGGGGCTACAATGAGCAGTTCTTC.

J is TRBJ2-5 and V is TRBV4-1; 9 nucleotides match TRBD2. TRBJ2-7 explains the end of the DNA better; the J call may be wrong. The CDR3 has 16 amino acids. CDR1 MGHRA and CDR2 YSYEKL come from the germline V gene. Here the CDR3 DNA reads TGCGCCAGCAGCCAAGAAAGGACTAGCGTAACCTACGAGCAGTACTTC. It codes for CASSQERTSVTYEQYF.

This clone was seen a single time. The rearrangement links TRBV18 to TRBJ1-3, with 7 bases lining up with TRBD1. This CDR3 has 15 residues. Germline V gives CDR1 KGHSH, CDR2 LQKENI. J lost 7 bases, V lost 3 bases, and 9 bases had no gene match. The CDR3 protein is CASSPTGQVGNTIYF. The CDR3 nucleotides are TGTGCCAGCTCACCTACCGGACAGGTCGGTAACACCATATATTTT.

This clone came up once. V gene TRBV6-1 combines with J gene TRBJ1-5, with TRBD1 as a possible D gene (5 bases). The germline CDR1 and CDR2 sequences are MNHNS and SASEGT. The V gene lost 0 bases and the J gene lost 5 bases, with 11 bases spanning the gap. The CDR3 covers 15 residues. The DNA for the CDR3 is TGTGCCAGCAGTGAAGCGCAGGGTAGGTATCAGCCCCAGCATTTT. It codes for CASSEAQGRYQPQHF.

The chain joins TRBV7-9 to TRBJ1-6; D is undetermined. Germline values: CDR1 SEHNR, CDR2 FQNEAQ (reference sequence). This CDR3 is 16 amino acids long. V shed 5 bases and J shed 7 bases, with 18 bases lying between them. The CDR3, as DNA: TGTGCCAGCAGCCTGAAATCGGAGGGATTCAATTCACCCCTCCACTTT. This gives the protein CASSLKSEGFNSPLHF.

This clone appeared once. This chain joins TRBV7-9 and TRBJ1-4, with no clear D. This CDR3 comprises 15 residues. Germline CDR1 reads SEHNR; CDR2 reads FQNEAQ (reference sequence). V was cut by 5 bases and J by 0 bases, with 10 bases left in between. CDR3 amino acids: CASSTRHTTNEKLFF. CDR3 nucleotide sequence: TGTGCCAGCAGCACTAGACACACAACTAATGAAAAACTGTTTTTT. The full variable domain, in which reference TRBV7-9 and TRBJ1-4 provide the parts outside the CDR3, is DTGVSQNPRHKITKRGQNVTFRCDPISEHNRLYWYRQTLGQGPEFLTYFQNEAQLEKSRLLSDRFSAERPKGSFSTLEIQRTEQGDSAMYLCASSTRHTTNEKLFFGSGTQLSVL.

This sequence joins TRBV2 and TRBJ1-1; D not certain. The CDR3 is 13 residues long. V dropped 7 bases and J dropped 0 bases, with 9 bases sitting between them. Per germline, CDR1 SNHLY and CDR2 FYNNEI. DNA for the CDR3: TGTGCCAGCACTGGAGATTTGAACACTGAAGCTTTCTTT. Translated: CASTGDLNTEAFF.

The V call is TRBV7-6, the J call TRBJ2-7; 10 positions match TRBD2. Germline assignment: CDR1 SGHVS and CDR2 FNYEAQ. With V trimmed by 5 bases and J by 7 bases, 11 bases remained unmatched. The CDR3 loop spans 15 amino acids. The CDR3 sequence: CASSTSAGGAGEQYF. CDR3 nucleotide sequence: TGTGCCAGCAGCACCTCAGCGGGGGGGGCGGGGGAGCAGTACTTC.

The chain carries TRBV4-1 and TRBJ2-1; D unresolved. With 0 bases removed from V and 8 bases from J, the gap between germline ends came to 17 bases. Germline lookup yields CDR1 MGHRA and CDR2 YSYEKL. The length of the CDR3 is 16 residues. In DNA form, the CDR3 reads TGCGCCAGCAGCCAAGAGTGGGCCTCCGGAAGAGATGAGCAGTTCTTC. Its translation is CASSQEWASGRDEQFF.

In this sample, this clone turned up a few times. The rearrangement links TRBV30 to TRBJ1-1; D is possibly TRBD1 (6 bases). Per the germline V gene, CDR1 is GTSNPN and CDR2 is SVGIG (reference sequence). The CDR3 spans 13 residues. V was cut by 0 bases and J by 6 bases, with 11 bases left in between. CDR3 sequence reads: CAWSVIQGAEAFF. The CDR3 bases are TGTGCCTGGAGTGTGATACAGGGCGCTGAAGCTTTCTTT. Looking up the rest from reference TRBV30 and TRBJ1-1 gives the full variable domain: SQTIHQWPATLVQPVGSPLSLECTVEGTSNPNLYWYRQAAGRGLQLLFYSVGIGQISSEVPQNLSASRPQDRQFILSSKKLLLSDSGFYLCAWSVIQGAEAFFGQGTRLTVV.

The chain recombines TRBV7-9 with TRBJ1-5; 9 nucleotides line up with TRBD1. Germline V gene data show CDR1 as SEHNR and CDR2 as FQNEAQ (reference sequence). The CDR3 loop spans 17 amino acids. J gave up 0 bases and V 1 base, and 4 bases lay outside the gene matches. The CDR3 is CASSLGTGAYSNQPQHF. CDR3 coding DNA: TGTGCCAGCAGCTTAGGGACAGGGGCCTATAGCAATCAGCCCCAGCATTTT. The entire variable domain, with the rest obtained from reference TRBV7-9 and TRBJ1-5, is as follows: DTGVSQNPRHKITKRGQNVTFRCDPISEHNRLYWYRQTLGQGPEFLTYFQNEAQLEKSRLLSDRFSAERPKGSFSTLEIQRTEQGDSAMYLCASSLGTGAYSNQPQHFGDGTRLSIL.

This sequence joins TRBV27 and TRBJ2-7, with D possibly being TRBD1 (6 bases). From germline, CDR1 is MNHEY and CDR2 SMNVEV (reference sequence). V was clipped by 4 bases and J by 2 bases, with 15 bases between them. The CDR3 is 15 amino acids. The CDR3 DNA reads as TGTGCCAGCAGTTCCGACAGGAGATTACCCTACGAGCAGTACTTC. It specifies CASSSDRRLPYEQYF.

This chain connects TRBV30 to TRBJ2-5, with a possible D match to TRBD1 (6 bases). From germline, CDR1 is GTSNPN and CDR2 SVGIG (reference sequence). This CDR3 is built from 12 residues. V gave up 4 bases and J gave up 2 bases, with 8 bases separating them. CDR3 nucleotides: TGTGCCTGGATACAGGGACAAGAGACCCAGTACTTC. Translating gives CAWIQGQETQYF.

This clone was detected only once. This chain uses TRBV7-9 with TRBJ1-1; D is ambiguous. Per the germline V gene, CDR1 is SEHNR and CDR2 is FQNEAQ (reference sequence). V lost 1 base, J lost 3 bases, and 3 bases lay in between. The CDR3 has 12 amino acids. CDR3 sequence reads: CASSLVYTEAFF. In DNA, the CDR3 is TGTGCCAGCAGCTTAGTCTACACTGAAGCTTTCTTT. Full variable domain (missing parts from reference TRBV7-9 and TRBJ1-1): DTGVSQNPRHKITKRGQNVTFRCDPISEHNRLYWYRQTLGQGPEFLTYFQNEAQLEKSRLLSDRFSAERPKGSFSTLEIQRTEQGDSAMYLCASSLVYTEAFFGQGTRLTVV.

The J gene is TRBJ2-7, the V gene TRBV5-4; D is undetermined. The CDR3 spans 13 residues. Trimming removed 0 bases from V and 5 bases from J, with 9 bases in between. Germline CDR1 SGHNT, CDR2 YYREEE (reference sequence). The CDR3 here is CASSLGLAHEQYF. CDR3 bases: TGTGCCAGCAGCTTGGGTTTGGCTCACGAGCAGTACTTC.

The rearrangement links TRBV27 to TRBJ1-5; maybe TRBD1 (6 bases). The CDR3 is 15 amino acids. Germline CDR1 and CDR2: MNHEY and SMNVEV (reference sequence). V was clipped by 2 bases and J by 4 bases, with 12 bases between them. CDR3 nucleotides: TGTGCCAGCAGTTTAGGTGGACAGCCAAATCAGCCCCAGCATTTT. Translated, it gives CASSLGGQPNQPQHF.

Only one count was recorded for this clone. This chain connects TRBV6-4 to TRBJ2-1, with D possibly TRBD2 on 7 matching bases. This CDR3 is built from 15 residues. CDR1 is MRHNA, CDR2 SNTAGT, per germline. Trimming removed 8 bases at V and 6 bases at J, with 20 bases between. The CDR3: CASSPDRGGGNEQFF. CDR3 bases: TGTGCCAGCTCCCCTGACCGAGGGGGGGGCAATGAGCAGTTCTTC.

V is TRBV19 and J is TRBJ1-1; tentative D call: TRBD1 (5 bases). CDR3 size: 14 residues. Between the trimmed V and J ends, which lost 1 base and 1 base, there was a span of 7 bases. CDR1 LNHDA and CDR2 SQIVND come from the germline V gene (reference sequence). CDR3 loop: CASSIGGQNTEAFF. In DNA, the CDR3 is TGTGCCAGTAGTATAGGTGGACAGAACACTGAAGCTTTCTTT.

The rearrangement links TRBV9 to TRBJ2-3, with a weak D call TRBD2 (7 bases). V lost 3 bases, J lost 3 bases, and 20 bases lay in between. The CDR3 loop spans 17 amino acids. Germline V gene sequence: CDR1 SGDLS, CDR2 YYNGEE. The CDR3 protein is CASSAEAGGGPTDTQYF. CDR3 in DNA: TGTGCCAGCAGCGCCGAGGCTGGGGGGGGGCCGACAGATACGCAGTATTTT.

The chain couples TRBV19 to TRBJ2-7, with D possibly being TRBD1 (6 bases). The germline V gene has CDR1 LNHDA and CDR2 SQIVND (reference sequence). Trimming removed 5 bases at V and 3 bases at J, with 17 bases between. The CDR3 spans 15 residues. The CDR3, as DNA: TGTGCCAGTAGTGTCGACAGGCTCTCTGACTACGAGCAGTACTTC. Translated, it gives CASSVDRLSDYEQYF. Full variable domain (rest looked up from reference TRBV19 and TRBJ2-7): DGGITQSPKYLFRKEGQNVTLSCEQNLNHDAMYWYRQDPGQGLRLIYYSQIVNDFQKGDIAEGYSVSREKKESFPLTVTSAQKNPTAFYLCASSVDRLSDYEQYFGPGTRLTVT.

V and J are TRBV10-1 and TRBJ2-2; D is possibly TRBD1 (6 bases). The V gene's germline CDR1 is WNHNN and CDR2 SYGVQD (reference sequence). The V and J ends lost 0 bases and 2 bases respectively, with 13 bases between them. This CDR3 has 17 residues. The CDR3 is CASSESRGKRNTGELFF. The CDR3 DNA follows: TGCGCCAGCAGTGAGTCGAGGGGGAAGAGAAACACCGGGGAGCTGTTTTTT.

This chain uses TRBV6-5 with TRBJ1-1; no definite D call. The CDR3 length is 13 residues. V was pared by 0 bases and J by 7 bases, with 9 bases between. Germline CDR1 MNHEY, CDR2 SVGAGI. The CDR3 protein is CASSYSGGSEAFF. The CDR3 nucleotides are TGTGCCAGCAGTTACTCAGGCGGGAGTGAAGCTTTCTTT.

The V call is TRBV5-1, the J call TRBJ2-3; 7 positions agree with TRBD1. Germline CDR1 is SGHRS and CDR2 is YFSETQ. This CDR3 contains 14 residues. With 5 bases clipped from V and 2 bases from J, the junction kept 5 bases outside the gene matches. The CDR3, as DNA: TGCGCCAGCAGGGTAGGGGGCCTCACAGATACGCAGTATTTT. As protein: CASRVGGLTDTQYF.

The rearrangement uses TRBV5-6 and TRBJ1-5, with D maybe TRBD1 (5 bases). This CDR3 comprises 14 residues. Germline V CDR1 and CDR2: SGHDT, YYEEEE. V was pared by 3 bases and J by 1 base, with 8 bases between. Written as DNA, the CDR3 is TGTGCCAGCAGCTCAGGGTGGAGCAATCAGCCCCAGCATTTT. Its translation: CASSSGWSNQPQHF.

This clone was picked up a small number of times. The rearrangement uses TRBV4-1 and TRBJ2-2; tentatively, D is TRBD2 (6 bases). The V end was cut by 1 base, the J end by 2 bases, with 8 bases between. This CDR3 region has 15 residues. The germline V gene encodes CDR1 MGHRA and CDR2 YSYEKL. CDR3 bases: TGCGCCAGCAGCCAAGGGGGACTTAACACCGGGGAGCTGTTTTTT. Protein: CASSQGGLNTGELFF.

This clone was observed a few times. The rearrangement links TRBV5-6 to TRBJ2-7, with 8 bases that match TRBD2. The CDR3 runs 14 residues. The germline CDR1 and CDR2 sequences are SGHDT and YYEEEE. V lost 5 bases to trimming and J lost 3 bases; unmatched junction nucleotides: 7. CDR3 loop: CASRSGGRRYEQYF. As DNA, the CDR3 is TGTGCCAGCAGGTCGGGCGGGAGGCGCTACGAGCAGTACTTC.

This chain uses TRBV30 with TRBJ1-1; D perhaps matches TRBD1 (5 bases). Germline V gene sequence: CDR1 GTSNPN, CDR2 SVGIG (reference sequence). Trimming shortened V by 7 bases and J by 5 bases, and 14 bases separated the two germline ends. The CDR3 extends over 12 amino acids. CDR3 in DNA: TGTGCCTCGACGGGGGGAGGGACTGAAGCTTTCTTT. Translating it yields CASTGGGTEAFF.